The present TCR beta chain was sequenced within a study of glioma-infiltrating T cells. At the level of the study: Before surgery, glioma patients received dexamethasone for at most six days. Target coverage was roughly 4- to 10-fold for about a million blood T cells. Study-wide findings and caveats: Above-expected tissue-blood divergence occurred in all gliomas, most in low-grade ones.

Using RNA template, CDR3s of TCR alpha and beta were amplified with iRepertoire arm-PCR. MiXCR was run by TCRdb on the multiplex PCR reads, yielding one entry per CDR3 protein. Of approximately 400,000 distinct CDR3 sequences in the sample, roughly 41% were seen once. This clonotype was detected many times. Its antigen is not identified. The sample was glioma tissue, nonneoplastic brain tissue, or PBMCs (not recorded which). This sequence originates from a human donor with low-grade glioma or glioblastoma, undergoing nonglioma brain surgery, or in good health (not recorded which).

CDR3 region: CASSSRISYNEQFF. The CDR3 DNA reads TGTGCCAGCAGTTCACGGATCAGCTACAATGAGCAGTTCTTC. The rearrangement joins TRBV28 to TRBJ2-1; no clear D. Germline CDR1 reads MDHEN; CDR2 reads SYDVKM. The CDR3 extends over 14 amino acids. V lost 4 bases to trimming and J lost 3 bases, with 10 bases between them.